A selection of T cell receptor beta chains follows, all from one sample in a study of metastatic and nonmetastatic thyroid tumors. With MiXCR, TCRdb reprocessed the PCR reads. The sample gives about 40,000 clones, roughly 16% of which show up once; approximately 3.9% is in the top ten. Sequenced: blood. These receptors were taken from a female donor with papillary thyroid cancer or a benign thyroid nodule (not recorded which). Some clones in this sample may be carry-over from other donors' samples. The CDR3 runs from the conserved cysteine through the conserved F or W. The D gene is left open where the match is weak.

d_call j_call v_call cdr3_aa
- TRBJ1-1 TRBV15 CTTFAGRGNTEAFF
- TRBJ2-7 TRBV6-1 CASSEYEDQYF
- TRBJ2-7 TRBV28 CASSLSLSGWVQQYF
TRBD1 TRBJ1-4 TRBV4-2 CASSRHPGTGAQTNEKLFF
TRBD2 TRBJ2-3 TRBV20-1 CSASGTSGDTQYF
TRBD2 TRBJ2-3 TRBV7-2 CASSLVLSGGGWADTQYF
- TRBJ1-5 TRBV6-1 CVSSTDSHQPQHF
- TRBJ2-1 TRBV12-3/TRBV12-4 CASRPTGRGEQFF
TRBD1 TRBJ1-2 TRBV12-3/TRBV12-4 CASSQQGWNGYTF
- TRBJ2-2 TRBV12-5 CASGLVQGGGGELFF
- TRBJ2-3 TRBV2 CASSASHLDTQYF
- TRBJ1-2 TRBV6-1 CASSEGTRSPYGYTF
TRBD2 TRBJ2-1 TRBV3-1 CASSQDEAGVNEQFF
- TRBJ1-2 TRBV11-3 CASSLARRVGGYTF
- TRBJ2-2 TRBV27 CASSLGIGELFF
- TRBJ1-3 TRBV10-3 CAIGSSGNTIYF
TRBD2 TRBJ2-3 TRBV5-1 CASSSSGSVTDTQYF
- TRBJ1-3 TRBV7-9 CASSLAGNTIYF
TRBD1 TRBJ2-2 TRBV27 CASSSIPGQGTGELFF
- TRBJ1-1 TRBV19 CASSYSSVTGTEAFF
- TRBJ1-2 TRBV20-1 CSAEGVYGYTF
TRBD2 TRBJ2-5 TRBV3-1 CASSQVVGLAGGPWKGETQYF
- TRBJ1-1 TRBV6-4 CASFRDENTEAFF
TRBD2 TRBJ2-7 TRBV5-4 CASSKGTSGPYEQYF
- TRBJ2-5 TRBV5-1 CASSPRGAVYQETQYF
TRBD1 TRBJ1-2 TRBV7-6 CAISTGTGDGYTF
- TRBJ1-4 TRBV2 CASSEDRVGGEKLFF
- TRBJ2-7 TRBV19 CASSSRGRSPYYQYF
- TRBJ2-7 TRBV20-1 CSAMTADRGYEQYF
- TRBJ1-1 TRBV7-3 CASSLIGVLDTEAFF
- TRBJ2-1 TRBV5-1 CASSLVGRGSYNEQFF
TRBD2 TRBJ2-1 TRBV4-2 CASSTSSGSGSYNEQFF
TRBD1 TRBJ2-1 TRBV20-1 CSDRDVQGQGAFTNEQFF
- TRBJ1-2 TRBV9 CASSVGAGRTNYGYTF
TRBD2 TRBJ2-1 TRBV11-2 CASSPRVLAGKGEQFF
- TRBJ1-3 TRBV5-6 CASSLGGLGNTIYF
TRBD2 TRBJ2-1 TRBV19 CASSTGGGGVGYNEQFF
- TRBJ2-1 TRBV6-1 CASSEALRAGSYNEQFF
TRBD2 TRBJ2-3 TRBV3-1 CASSQEAGGPSRDTQYF
- TRBJ1-4 TRBV5-8 CASSLSIYTEKLFF
TRBD1 TRBJ2-3 TRBV7-6 CASSLKDRGLKDTQYF
- TRBJ2-5 TRBV12-5 CASEGVGETQYF
- TRBJ1-2 TRBV19 CASSSGGVNYGYTF
- TRBJ1-2 TRBV4-1 CASSQDFGGGNYGYTF
TRBD2 TRBJ2-3 TRBV5-1 CASSLEGLAGNGADTQYF
- TRBJ1-2 TRBV15 CVTSSGLEANYGRTF
- TRBJ2-5 TRBV20-1 CSAPPSEEKETQYF
- TRBJ2-5 TRBV10-3 CAISEVRGGEETQYF
TRBD2 TRBJ2-7 TRBV20-1 CSAIAGTSGRFSYEQYF
- TRBJ1-6 TRBV7-2 CASLVEGSPNSPLHF
TRBD2 TRBJ2-3 TRBV20-1 CSAGGTSGFTDTQYF
TRBD1 TRBJ2-7 TRBV11-2 CASSIDRVFGYEQYF
TRBD2 TRBJ2-7 TRBV2 CASTERLVAGAGDYNEQYF
- TRBJ1-4 TRBV5-4 CASSRSDEKLFF